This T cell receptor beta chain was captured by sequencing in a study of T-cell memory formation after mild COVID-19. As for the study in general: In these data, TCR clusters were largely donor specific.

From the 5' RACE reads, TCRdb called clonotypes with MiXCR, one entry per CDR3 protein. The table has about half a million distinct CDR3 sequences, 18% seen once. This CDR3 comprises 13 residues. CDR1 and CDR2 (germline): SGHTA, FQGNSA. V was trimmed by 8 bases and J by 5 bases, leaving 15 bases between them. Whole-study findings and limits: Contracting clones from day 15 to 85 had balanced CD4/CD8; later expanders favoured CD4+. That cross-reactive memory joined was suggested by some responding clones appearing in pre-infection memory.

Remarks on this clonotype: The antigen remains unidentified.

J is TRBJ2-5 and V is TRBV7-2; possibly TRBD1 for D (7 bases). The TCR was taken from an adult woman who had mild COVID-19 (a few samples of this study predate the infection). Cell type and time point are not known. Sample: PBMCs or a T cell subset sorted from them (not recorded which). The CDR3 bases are TGTGCCAGCTCCGACAGGGAGGCCGAGACCCAGTACTTC. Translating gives CASSDREAETQYF.